This T cell receptor beta chain appears in the sequencing data of a study of shared clonotypes between healthy human individuals. With regard to this clone: It may be a read error: a sequence one base away is much more abundant. Other DNA sequences in this specimen translate into the identical CDR3.

TCRdb keeps only in-frame clones here, not all; method: immunoSEQ multiplex PCR. The table lists roughly 500,000 clones, about 72% of them singletons. Trimming removed 1 base at V and 1 base at J, with 5 bases between. Germline assignment: CDR1 SGHRS and CDR2 YFSETQ. This CDR3 has 13 residues. The receptor's source is a middle-aged woman in good health. Some clones in this sample may be carry-over from other donors' samples. The sequenced sample consisted of PBMCs. This chain uses TRBV5-1 with TRBJ1-1; D unresolved. The CDR3 is CASSLNQNTEAFF. As DNA, the CDR3 is TGCGCCAGCAGCTTGAATCAGAACACTGAAGCTTTCTTT.